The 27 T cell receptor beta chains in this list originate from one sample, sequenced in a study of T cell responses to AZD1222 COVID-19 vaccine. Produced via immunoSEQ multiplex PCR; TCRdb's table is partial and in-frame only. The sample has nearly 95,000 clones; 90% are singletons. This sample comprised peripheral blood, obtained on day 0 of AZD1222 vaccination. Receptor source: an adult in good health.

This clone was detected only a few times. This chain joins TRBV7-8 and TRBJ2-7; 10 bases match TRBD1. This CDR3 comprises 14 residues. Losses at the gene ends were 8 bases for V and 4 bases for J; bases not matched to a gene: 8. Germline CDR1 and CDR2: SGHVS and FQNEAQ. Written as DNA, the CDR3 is TGTGCCAGCGGACAGGGGGATTCTCAATACGAGCAGTACTTC. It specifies CASGQGDSQYEQYF.

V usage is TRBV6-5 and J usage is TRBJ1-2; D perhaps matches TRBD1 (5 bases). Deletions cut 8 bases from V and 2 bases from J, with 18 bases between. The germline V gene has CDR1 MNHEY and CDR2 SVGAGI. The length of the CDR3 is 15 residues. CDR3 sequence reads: CASSLESRGNYGYTF. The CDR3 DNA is TGTGCCAGCTCGTTGGAATCTAGGGGAAACTATGGCTACACCTTC.

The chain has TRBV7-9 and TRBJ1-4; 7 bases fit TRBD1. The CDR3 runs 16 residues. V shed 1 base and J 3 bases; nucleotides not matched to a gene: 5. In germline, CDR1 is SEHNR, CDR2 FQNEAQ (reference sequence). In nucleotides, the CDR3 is TGTGCCAGCAGCTTAGGACAGGGCGTAGCTAATGAAAAACTGTTTTTT. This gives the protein CASSLGQGVANEKLFF.

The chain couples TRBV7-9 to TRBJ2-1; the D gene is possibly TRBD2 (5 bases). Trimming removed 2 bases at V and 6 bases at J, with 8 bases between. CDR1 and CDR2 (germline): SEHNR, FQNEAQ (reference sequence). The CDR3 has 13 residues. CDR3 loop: CASSLTGSNEQFF. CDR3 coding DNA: TGTGCCAGCAGCTTAACTGGGAGCAATGAGCAGTTCTTC.

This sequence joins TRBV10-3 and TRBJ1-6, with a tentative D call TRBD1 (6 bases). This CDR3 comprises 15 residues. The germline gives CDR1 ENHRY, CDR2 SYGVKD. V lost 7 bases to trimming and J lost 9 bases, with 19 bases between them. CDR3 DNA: TGTGCCATCAAGGGGGGACCGGCGGTAGGTTCACCCCTCCACTTT. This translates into CAIKGGPAVGSPLHF.

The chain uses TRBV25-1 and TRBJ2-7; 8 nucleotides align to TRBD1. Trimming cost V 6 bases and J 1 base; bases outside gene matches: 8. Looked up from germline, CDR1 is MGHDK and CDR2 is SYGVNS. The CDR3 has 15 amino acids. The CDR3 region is CASSSDRAGSYEQYF. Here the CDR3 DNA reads TGTGCCAGCAGCTCGGACAGGGCGGGGTCCTACGAGCAGTACTTC.

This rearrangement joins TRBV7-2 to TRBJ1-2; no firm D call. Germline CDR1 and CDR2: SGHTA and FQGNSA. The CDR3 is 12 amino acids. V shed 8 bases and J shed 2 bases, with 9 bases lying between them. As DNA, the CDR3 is TGTGCCAGCGGACGGAGCAACTATGGCTACACCTTC. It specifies CASGRSNYGYTF.

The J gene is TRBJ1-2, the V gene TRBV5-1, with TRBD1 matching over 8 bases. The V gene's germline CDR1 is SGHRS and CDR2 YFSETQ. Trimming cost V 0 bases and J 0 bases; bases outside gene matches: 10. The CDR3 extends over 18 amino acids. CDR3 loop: CASSLDGQGRGSNYGYTF. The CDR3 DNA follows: TGCGCCAGCAGCTTGGACGGACAGGGCAGAGGGTCTAACTATGGCTACACCTTC. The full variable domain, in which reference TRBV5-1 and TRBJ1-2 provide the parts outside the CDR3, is KAGVTQTPRYLIKTRGQQVTLSCSPISGHRSVSWYQQTPGQGLQFLFEYFSETQRNKGNFPGRFSGRQFSNSRSEMNVSTLELGDSALYLCASSLDGQGRGSNYGYTFGSGTRLTVV.

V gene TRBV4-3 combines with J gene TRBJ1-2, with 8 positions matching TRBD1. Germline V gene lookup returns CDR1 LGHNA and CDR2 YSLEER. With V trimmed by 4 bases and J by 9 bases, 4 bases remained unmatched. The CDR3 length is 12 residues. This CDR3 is CASSPGQGRYTF. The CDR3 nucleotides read TGCGCCAGCAGCCCTGGACAGGGTCGCTACACCTTC.

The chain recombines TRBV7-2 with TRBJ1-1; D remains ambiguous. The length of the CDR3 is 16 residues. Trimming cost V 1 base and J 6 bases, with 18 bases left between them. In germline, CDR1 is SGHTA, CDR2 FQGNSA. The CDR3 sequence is CASSLVGGTVNAEAFF. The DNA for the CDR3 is TGTGCCAGCAGCTTAGTTGGTGGAACAGTCAACGCTGAAGCTTTCTTT.

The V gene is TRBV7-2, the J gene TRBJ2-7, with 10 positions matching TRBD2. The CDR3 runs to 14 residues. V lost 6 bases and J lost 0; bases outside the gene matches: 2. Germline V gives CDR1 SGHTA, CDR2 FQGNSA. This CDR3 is CASRVAGGSYEQYF. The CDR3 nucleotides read TGTGCCAGCAGGGTAGCGGGGGGCTCCTACGAGCAGTACTTC.

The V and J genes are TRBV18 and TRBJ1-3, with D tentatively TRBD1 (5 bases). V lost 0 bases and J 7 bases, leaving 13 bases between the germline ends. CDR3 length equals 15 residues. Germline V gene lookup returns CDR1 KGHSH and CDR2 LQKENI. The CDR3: CASSPPVGPGNTIYF. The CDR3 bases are TGTGCCAGCTCACCACCGGTCGGACCAGGGAACACCATATATTTT.

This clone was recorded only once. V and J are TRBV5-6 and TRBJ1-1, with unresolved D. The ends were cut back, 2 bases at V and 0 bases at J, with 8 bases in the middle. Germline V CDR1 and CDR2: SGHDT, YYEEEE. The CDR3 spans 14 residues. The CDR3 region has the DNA TGTGCCAGCAGCTTCGGGGTGGTGAACACTGAAGCTTTCTTT. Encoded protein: CASSFGVVNTEAFF.

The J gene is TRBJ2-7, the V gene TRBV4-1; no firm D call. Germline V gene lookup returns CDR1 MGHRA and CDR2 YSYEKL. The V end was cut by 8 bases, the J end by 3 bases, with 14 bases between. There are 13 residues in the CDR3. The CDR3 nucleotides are TGCGCCAGCGCGACCGAGGAGTTCTACGAGCAGTACTTC. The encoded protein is CASATEEFYEQYF.

The CDR3 DNA sequence: TGTGCCACCAGCAGACCTGCGGGGGGGTCCACAGATACGCAGTATTTT. Amino acid sequence: CATSRPAGGSTDTQYF. The chain combines TRBV15 with TRBJ2-3, with 9 bases lining up with TRBD2. Germline V CDR1 and CDR2: LNHNV, YYDKDF (reference sequence). V was pared by 2 bases and J by 2 bases, with 5 bases of the junction left unmatched. The CDR3 totals 16 residues.

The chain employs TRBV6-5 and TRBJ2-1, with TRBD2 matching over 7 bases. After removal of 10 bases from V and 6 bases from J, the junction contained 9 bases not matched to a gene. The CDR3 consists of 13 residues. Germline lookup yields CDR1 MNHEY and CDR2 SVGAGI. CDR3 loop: CATRAGRLNEQFF. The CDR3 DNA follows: TGTGCCACCCGAGCGGGGCGACTCAATGAGCAGTTCTTC.

CDR3 residues: CASTDRGYNEQFF. The DNA for the CDR3 is TGTGCCAGTACGGACAGGGGTTACAATGAGCAGTTCTTC. This chain links TRBV19 with TRBJ2-1; 9 nucleotides line up with TRBD1. Looked up from germline, CDR1 is LNHDA and CDR2 is SQIVND (reference sequence). This CDR3 is 13 amino acids long. J gave up 4 bases and V 7 bases, and 2 bases lay outside the gene matches.

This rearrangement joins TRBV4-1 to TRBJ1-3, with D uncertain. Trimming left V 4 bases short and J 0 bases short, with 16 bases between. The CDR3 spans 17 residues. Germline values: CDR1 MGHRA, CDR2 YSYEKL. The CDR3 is CASSLSGGKSSGNTIYF. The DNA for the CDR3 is TGCGCCAGCAGCCTCTCCGGAGGGAAGAGCTCTGGAAACACCATATATTTT.

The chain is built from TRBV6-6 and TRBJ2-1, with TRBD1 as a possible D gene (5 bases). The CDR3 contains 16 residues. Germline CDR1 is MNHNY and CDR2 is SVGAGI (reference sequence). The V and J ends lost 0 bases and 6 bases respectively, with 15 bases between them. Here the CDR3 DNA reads TGTGCCAGCAGTTACTCTGTGGGGCCCGGGTTCAATGAGCAGTTCTTC. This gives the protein CASSYSVGPGFNEQFF.

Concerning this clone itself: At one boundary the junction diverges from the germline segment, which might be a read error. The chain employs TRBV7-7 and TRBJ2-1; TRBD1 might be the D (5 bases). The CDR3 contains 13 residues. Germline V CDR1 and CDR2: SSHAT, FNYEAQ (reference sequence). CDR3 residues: CASSLDDSGQQFF. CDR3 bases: TGTGCTAGCAGCTTAGATGATTCCGGACAACAGTTCTTC.

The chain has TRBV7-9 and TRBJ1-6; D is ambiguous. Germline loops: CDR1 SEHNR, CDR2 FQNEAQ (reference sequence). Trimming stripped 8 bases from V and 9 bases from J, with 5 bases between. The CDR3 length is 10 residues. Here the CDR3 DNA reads TGTGCCAGCGGAGGTTCACCCCTCCACTTT. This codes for CASGGSPLHF.

CDR3 loop: CASSYPGGFLGNEQFF. In DNA, the CDR3 is TGTGCCAGCAGTTACCCCGGCGGGTTCCTCGGCAATGAGCAGTTCTTC. The J gene is TRBJ2-1, the V gene TRBV6-2 or TRBV6-3; D possibly corresponds to TRBD2 (5 bases). V lost 2 bases, J lost 6 bases, and 17 bases lay in between. The V gene's germline CDR1 is MNHEY and CDR2 SVGEGT. The CDR3 contains 16 residues.

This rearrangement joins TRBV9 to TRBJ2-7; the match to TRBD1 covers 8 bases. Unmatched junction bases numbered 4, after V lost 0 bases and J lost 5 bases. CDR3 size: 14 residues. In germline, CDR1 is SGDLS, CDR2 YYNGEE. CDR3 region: CASSVGTGFDEQYF. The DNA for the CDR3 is TGTGCCAGCAGCGTAGGGACAGGGTTCGACGAGCAGTACTTC.

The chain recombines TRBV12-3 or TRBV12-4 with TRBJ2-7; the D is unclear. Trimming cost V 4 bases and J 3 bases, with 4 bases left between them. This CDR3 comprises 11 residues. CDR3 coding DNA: TGTGCCAGCAGTTCCCGCTACGAGCAGTACTTC. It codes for CASSSRYEQYF.

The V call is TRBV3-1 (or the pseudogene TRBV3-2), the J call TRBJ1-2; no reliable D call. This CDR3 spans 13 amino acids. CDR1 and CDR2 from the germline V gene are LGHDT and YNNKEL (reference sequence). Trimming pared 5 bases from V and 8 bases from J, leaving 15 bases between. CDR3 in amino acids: CASSVMYYGGYTF. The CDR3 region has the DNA TGTGCCAGCAGCGTTATGTATTACGGAGGCTACACCTTC.

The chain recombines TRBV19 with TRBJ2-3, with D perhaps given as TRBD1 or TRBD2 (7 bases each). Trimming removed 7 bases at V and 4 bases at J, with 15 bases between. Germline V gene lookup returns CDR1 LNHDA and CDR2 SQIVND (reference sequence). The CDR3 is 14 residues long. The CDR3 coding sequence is TGTGCCAGTACCCAGGGGGGGTCCGCAGATACGCAGTATTTT. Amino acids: CASTQGGSADTQYF.

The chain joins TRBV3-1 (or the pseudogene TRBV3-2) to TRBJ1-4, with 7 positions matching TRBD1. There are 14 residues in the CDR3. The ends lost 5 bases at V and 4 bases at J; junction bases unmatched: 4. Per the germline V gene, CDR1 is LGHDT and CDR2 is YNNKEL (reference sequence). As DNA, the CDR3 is TGTGCCAGCAGCACGGGACAGAATAATGAAAAACTGTTTTTT. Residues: CASSTGQNNEKLFF.